This T cell receptor (beta chain) was obtained from a study of T cells after yellow fever vaccination. TCRdb re-derived calls from the 5' RACE reads in MiXCR, one entry per CDR3 protein. Of about 360,000 distinct CDR3 sequences listed, about 6.2% are singletons. Germline CDR1 SGHTA, CDR2 FQGNSA. The CDR3 sequence is 15 residues long. Trimming stripped 3 bases from V and 5 bases from J, with 15 bases between. With regard to this clonotype: Its antigen remains unidentified.

The study's findings and limits: Booster sampling recovered most clones from primary vaccination (roughly 97% CD4, approximately 90% CD8).

The receptor comes from a man aged 25 to 40 who received the YFV17D yellow fever vaccine. V is TRBV7-2 and J is TRBJ2-3; D gene ambiguous. The material sequenced was PBMCs, taken 5 days after the yellow fever booster vaccination. The CDR3 sequence is CASSLGSGRRDTQYF. CDR3 bases: TGTGCCAGCAGCTTGGGTTCGGGTCGGAGAGATACGCAGTATTTT.